The present T cell receptor (beta chain) was sequenced within a study of metastatic and nonmetastatic thyroid tumors. Study-wide background: From malignant and benign thyroid patients, repertoires in blood and in tumor or nodule tissue were compared. The study's findings and limits: Reports indicated that malignant thyroid tumors showed significantly higher TCR beta diversity than benign nodules did, in blood and tumor.

This clone was seen repeatedly, ten times or more. What it binds is unknown. Authors' processing steps: Researchers built a distant-metastasis classifier for papillary thyroid cancer that drew on CDR3 differences across clinicopathological groups. TCRdb recomputed clones from the PCR reads via MiXCR. TCRdb's processing, not the authors', yielded these V and J calls. The table has about 30,000 clones, roughly 17% seen once; the top ten hold roughly 4.2%. No treatment of any kind had been given to any patient before thyroid surgery. V was trimmed by 1 base and J by 7 bases, leaving 2 bases between them. The CDR3 covers 11 residues. Germline values: CDR1 SNHLY, CDR2 FYNNEI.

The chain is built from TRBV2 and TRBJ2-1; D is unclear. The sequence was collected from a female donor with papillary thyroid cancer or a benign thyroid nodule (not recorded which). Some clones in this sample may be carry-over from other donors' samples. The specimen sequenced was blood. This CDR3 is CASSEVNEQFF. The CDR3 DNA reads as TGTGCCAGCAGTGAAGTGAATGAGCAGTTCTTC.